Listed here are 2 T cell receptor beta chains from one sample, sequenced in a study of yellow fever vaccine responses in identical twins. MiXCR, applied by TCRdb to the RT-PCR reads, yields one record per CDR3 protein. Here the sample spans 13,000 or so distinct CDR3 sequences, approximately 84% being singletons. Specimen: T cells from blood (PBMCs), unsorted or a sorted subset (not recorded which), collected before or after yellow fever vaccination (not recorded which). Receptor source: a woman younger than 30 who received the yellow fever vaccine.

This rearrangement joins TRBV12-3 or TRBV12-4 to TRBJ2-7; TRBD1 aligns across 7 bases. V was pared by 7 bases and J by 0 bases, with 3 bases of the junction left unmatched. The CDR3 loop spans 13 amino acids. As DNA, the CDR3 is TGTGCCAGCATCAGGGGGAGCTCCTACGAGCAGTACTTC. Its translation is CASIRGSSYEQYF.

J is TRBJ1-2 and V is TRBV20-1, with D perhaps TRBD1 (5 bases). Between the trimmed V and J ends, which lost 5 bases and 2 bases, there was a span of 15 bases. CDR3 length: 14 amino acids. Germline V gene lookup returns CDR1 DFQATT and CDR2 SNEGSKA (reference sequence). CDR3 DNA sequence: TGCAGTGCTCTGCCTGGGGGGGAAAACTATGGCTACACCTTC. Protein product: CSALPGGENYGYTF.